The 14 T cell receptor beta chains given below trace back to one sample, sequenced in a study of T cell repertoires in cytomegalovirus infection. One entry per CDR3 protein results from TCRdb running MiXCR on the reads. The sample holds 800,000 to 950,000 distinct CDR3 sequences, approximately 32% seen once. No antigen is known for these receptors. Material: cultured CD8+ T cells from PBMCs, obtained from culture after CMV antigen stimulation. These receptors came from a human donor in good health (CMV status not recorded). Some clones in this sample may be carry-over from other donors' samples.

Only a few counts were recorded for this clonotype. The gene calls are TRBV20-1 and TRBJ2-7, with 8 bases lining up with TRBD2. The ends lost 6 bases at V and 1 base at J; junction bases unmatched: 11. Per germline, CDR1 DFQATT and CDR2 SNEGSKA (reference sequence). The CDR3 loop spans 15 amino acids. CDR3: CSAHLLAGTSYEQYF. The CDR3 DNA sequence: TGCAGTGCCCACCTCTTAGCGGGGACATCCTACGAGCAGTACTTC.

At least ten counts were recorded for this clonotype. V usage is TRBV12-3 or TRBV12-4 and J usage is TRBJ2-3; 11 bases map to TRBD2. This CDR3 spans 15 amino acids. V shed 3 bases and J 7 bases; nucleotides not matched to a gene: 6. The CDR3: CASSLVAGGPNTQYF. Written as DNA, the CDR3 is TGTGCCAGCAGTTTGGTAGCGGGGGGGCCTAATACGCAGTATTTT.

This clonotype appeared many times. The V gene is TRBV7-2, the J gene TRBJ2-3; D not certain. CDR1 is SGHTA, CDR2 FQGNSA, per germline. The CDR3 loop spans 13 amino acids. V lost 4 bases, J lost 2 bases, and 7 bases lay in between. As DNA, the CDR3 is TGTGCCAGCAGCTCTATAGTCACAGATACGCAGTATTTT. This codes for CASSSIVTDTQYF.

This clonotype was seen a few times. This chain uses TRBV13 with TRBJ1-2; 8 positions match TRBD1. Germline CDR1 is PRHDT and CDR2 is FYEKMQ (reference sequence). The J segment lost 2 bases and the V segment lost 4 bases, leaving 15 bases of the junction unmatched. CDR3 length equals 18 residues. CDR3 bases: TGTGCCAGCAGCTACCGAAACGGACAGGGCGAAACCAACTATGGCTACACCTTC. As protein: CASSYRNGQGETNYGYTF.

This clonotype has just a few counts. The V call is TRBV6-1, the J call TRBJ2-1; 9 bases map to TRBD1. The CDR3 is made up of 13 amino acids. V dropped 8 bases and J dropped 6; count of bases not matched to a gene: 5. Germline CDR1 is MNHNS and CDR2 is SASEGT. The CDR3 DNA follows: TGTGCCAGCGGGACAGGGCGAGTCAATGAGCAGTTCTTC. As protein: CASGTGRVNEQFF.

This clonotype has at least ten counts. The chain carries TRBV7-2 and TRBJ2-5, with 8 bases matching TRBD2. CDR1 and CDR2 (germline): SGHTA, FQGNSA. The CDR3 contains 15 residues. The junction had 5 bases not matched to a gene; V was cut back by 5 bases and J by 0 bases. In nucleotides, the CDR3 is TGTGCCAGCAGCCGGGAGGGACTGTACCAAGAGACCCAGTACTTC. This gives the protein CASSREGLYQETQYF.

V and J are TRBV6-5 and TRBJ2-1; perhaps TRBD1 as D (6 bases). Germline CDR1 is MNHEY and CDR2 is SVGAGI. This CDR3 comprises 15 residues. The germline V and J ends were trimmed by 2 bases and 3 bases, with 11 bases remaining between them. This chain's CDR3 is CASSYGRGIYNEQFF. The CDR3 DNA reads TGTGCCAGCAGTTACGGCAGGGGCATCTACAATGAGCAGTTCTTC.

The chain is built from TRBV27 and TRBJ1-6; 7 positions agree with TRBD1. The CDR3 is 15 amino acids. V shed 5 bases, J shed 7 bases, and the junction held 8 bases outside the gene matches. CDR1 and CDR2 (germline): MNHEY, SMNVEV (reference sequence). CDR3 residues: CASSVRTGPNSPLHF. The CDR3 nucleotides are TGTGCCAGCAGTGTACGGACAGGTCCCAATTCACCCCTCCACTTT.

This clonotype was seen a handful of times. DNA for the CDR3: TGTGCCAGCAGCCCAGGGGCAGGAAATGAGCAGTTCTTC. It yields the protein CASSPGAGNEQFF. The V and J genes are TRBV28 and TRBJ2-1; tentatively, D is TRBD1 (6 bases). Germline V gives CDR1 MDHEN, CDR2 SYDVKM. Deletions cut 6 bases from V and 7 bases from J, with 13 bases between. This CDR3 has 13 amino acids.

Only one count was recorded for this clonotype. The V and J genes are TRBV7-6 and TRBJ2-2, with D maybe TRBD2 (6 bases). The CDR3 extends over 16 amino acids. Germline V gene sequence: CDR1 SGHVS, CDR2 FNYEAQ. Trimming removed 5 bases at V and 1 base at J, with 14 bases between. The CDR3 DNA reads as TGTGCCAGCAGCGTACGGAGGAGGGTGAACACCGGGGAGCTGTTTTTT. It is translated as CASSVRRRVNTGELFF.

This CDR3 reads CSARQAYEQYV. DNA of the CDR3: TGCAGTGCTCGACAGGCCTACGAGCAGTACGTC. This chain uses TRBV20-1 with TRBJ2-7; maybe TRBD1 (6 bases). This CDR3 is 11 amino acids long. The germline CDR1 and CDR2 sequences are DFQATT and SNEGSKA (reference sequence). V was clipped by 5 bases and J by 2 bases, with 7 bases between them.

This sequence joins TRBV24-1 and TRBJ2-6; D may be TRBD1 or TRBD2 (7 bases each). The CDR3 contains 16 residues. Trimming cost V 5 bases and J 3 bases, with 13 bases left between them. Per the germline V gene, CDR1 is KGHDR and CDR2 is SFDVKD. The CDR3 is CATSGEGAVGANVLTF. CDR3 coding DNA: TGTGCCACCAGTGGGGAGGGGGCGGTTGGGGCCAACGTCCTGACTTTC.

This clonotype was observed many times. V and J are TRBV7-6 and TRBJ2-6; no firm D call. This CDR3 is built from 16 residues. The germline gives CDR1 SGHVS, CDR2 FNYEAQ. With 1 base removed from V and 0 bases from J, the gap between germline ends came to 7 bases. This chain's CDR3 is CASSLGQLSGANVLTF. The CDR3 region has the DNA TGTGCCAGCAGCTTAGGGCAGCTCTCTGGGGCCAACGTCCTGACTTTC.

This clonotype occurred many times. V usage is TRBV7-9 and J usage is TRBJ1-2, with TRBD1 matching over 8 bases. V was clipped by 1 base and J by 4 bases; unmatched bases: 2. This CDR3 is 14 amino acids long. Germline CDR1 and CDR2: SEHNR and FQNEAQ (reference sequence). The CDR3, as DNA: TGTGCCAGCAGCTTAGAGACAGGGGTCTATGGCTACACCTTC. Its protein product is CASSLETGVYGYTF.